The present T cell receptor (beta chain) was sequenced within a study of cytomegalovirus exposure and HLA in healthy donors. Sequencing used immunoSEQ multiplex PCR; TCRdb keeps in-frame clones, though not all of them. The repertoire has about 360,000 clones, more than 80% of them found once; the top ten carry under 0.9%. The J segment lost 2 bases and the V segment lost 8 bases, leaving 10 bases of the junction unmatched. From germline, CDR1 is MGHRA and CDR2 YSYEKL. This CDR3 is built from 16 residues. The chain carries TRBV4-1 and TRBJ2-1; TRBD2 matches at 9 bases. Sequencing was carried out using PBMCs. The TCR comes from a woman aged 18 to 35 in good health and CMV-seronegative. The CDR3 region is CASGSTSGNTYNEQFF. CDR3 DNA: TGCGCCAGCGGTTCGACTAGCGGTAATACCTACAATGAGCAGTTCTTC.